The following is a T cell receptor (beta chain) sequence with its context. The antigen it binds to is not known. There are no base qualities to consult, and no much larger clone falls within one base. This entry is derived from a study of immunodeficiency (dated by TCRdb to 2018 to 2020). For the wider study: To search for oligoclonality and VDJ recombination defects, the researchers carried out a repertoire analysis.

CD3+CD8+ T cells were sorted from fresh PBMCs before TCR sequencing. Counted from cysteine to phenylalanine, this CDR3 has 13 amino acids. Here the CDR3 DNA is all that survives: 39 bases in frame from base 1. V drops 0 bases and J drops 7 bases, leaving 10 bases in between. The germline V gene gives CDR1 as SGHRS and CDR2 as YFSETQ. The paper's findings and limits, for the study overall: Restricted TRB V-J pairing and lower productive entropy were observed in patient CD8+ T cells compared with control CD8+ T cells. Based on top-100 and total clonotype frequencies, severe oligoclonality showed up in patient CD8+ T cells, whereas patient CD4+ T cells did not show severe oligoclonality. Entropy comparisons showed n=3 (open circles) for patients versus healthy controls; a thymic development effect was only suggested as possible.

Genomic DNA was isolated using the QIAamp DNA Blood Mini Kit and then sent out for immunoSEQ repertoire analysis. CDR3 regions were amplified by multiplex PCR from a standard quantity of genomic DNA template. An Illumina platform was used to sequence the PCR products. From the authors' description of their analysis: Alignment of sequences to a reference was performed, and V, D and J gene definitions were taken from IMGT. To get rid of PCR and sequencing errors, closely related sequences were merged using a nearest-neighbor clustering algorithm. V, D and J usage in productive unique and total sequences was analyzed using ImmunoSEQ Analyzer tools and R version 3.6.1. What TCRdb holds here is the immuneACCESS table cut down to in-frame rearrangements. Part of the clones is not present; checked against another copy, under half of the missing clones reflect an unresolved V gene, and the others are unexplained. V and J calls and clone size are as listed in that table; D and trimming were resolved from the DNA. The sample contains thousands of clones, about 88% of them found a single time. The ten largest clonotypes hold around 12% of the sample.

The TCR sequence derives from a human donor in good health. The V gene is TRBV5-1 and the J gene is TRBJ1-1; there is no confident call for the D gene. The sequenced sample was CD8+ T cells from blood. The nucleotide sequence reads TGCGCCAGCAGCTTGGGAACAGACTATGAAGCTTTCTTT. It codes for CASSLGTDYEAFF.